This T cell receptor beta chain was sequenced for a study of preoperative IRX-2 immunotherapy in early breast cancer. Between the trimmed V and J ends, which lost 1 base and 6 bases, there was a span of 9 bases. CDR3 length: 13 amino acids. Germline CDR1 reads MNHNS; CDR2 reads SASEGT. Sequencing was performed with immunoSEQ multiplex PCR; in TCRdb, only in-frame clones are kept and a portion is missing. Among 20,000 to 30,000 clones listed, 85% to 90% were seen once. The sample's treatment: preoperative locoregional IRX-2 cytokine immunotherapy. Patients received preoperative, locoregional IRX-2 cytokine immunotherapy in a phase Ib study.

The sample consisted of tumor tissue, taken after IRX-2 immunotherapy. This receptor was identified in a human donor with breast cancer. V usage is TRBV6-1 and J usage is TRBJ2-5, with no clear D. The CDR3 sequence is CASSEVWGKTQYF. CDR3 nucleotides: TGTGCCAGCAGTGAAGTTTGGGGTAAGACCCAGTACTTC.